These 24 T cell receptor beta chains were all obtained from the same sample, sequenced in a study of PD-1 blockade in mismatch repair-deficient tumors. TCRdb's table, derived via immunoSEQ multiplex PCR, lists solely in-frame clones and lacks some. The data hold about 100,000 clones, with over 75% observed a single time. The sample consisted of peripheral blood, taken around 8 months after starting pembrolizumab. The receptors originated from an adult with mismatch repair-deficient cancer.

V is TRBV19 and J is TRBJ1-1, with D hard to call. The CDR3 is 11 amino acids. The V gene lost 3 bases and the J gene lost 8 bases, with 7 bases spanning the gap. The V gene's germline CDR1 is LNHDA and CDR2 SQIVND (reference sequence). The CDR3 coding sequence is TGTGCCAGTAGTATTAACCAGGAAGCTTTCTTT. The encoded protein is CASSINQEAFF.

This CDR3 reads CASSYGLRRTLEQYF. In DNA form, the CDR3 reads TGTGCCAGCAGTTACGGCCTAAGGAGAACTCTCGAGCAGTACTTC. The chain employs TRBV6-5 and TRBJ2-7, with unresolved D. V was shortened by 2 bases and J by 6 bases, with 17 bases between the two germline ends. Per germline, CDR1 MNHEY and CDR2 SVGAGI. The CDR3 extends over 15 amino acids.

The chain uses TRBV27 and TRBJ2-3, with 10 bases fitting TRBD2. There are 15 residues in the CDR3. V dropped 7 bases and J dropped 2; count of bases not matched to a gene: 6. The V gene's germline CDR1 is MNHEY and CDR2 SMNVEV (reference sequence). Here the CDR3 reads CASNVLAGFTDTQYF. DNA for the CDR3: TGTGCCAGCAACGTACTAGCGGGATTCACAGATACGCAGTATTTT.

The rearrangement links TRBV7-9 to TRBJ2-7; the match to TRBD2 covers 7 bases. V lost 5 bases and J lost 3; bases outside the gene matches: 10. The germline V gene encodes CDR1 SEHNR and CDR2 FQNEAQ (reference sequence). The CDR3 length is 15 residues. The CDR3: CASSRRWEGLYEQYF. The CDR3 DNA reads TGTGCCAGCAGCCGGCGGTGGGAGGGCCTCTACGAGCAGTACTTC.

V usage is TRBV5-4 and J usage is TRBJ1-1, with 7 bases fitting TRBD1. This CDR3 has 15 amino acids. The J segment lost 0 bases and the V segment lost 0 bases, leaving 2 bases of the junction unmatched. Germline CDR1 is SGHNT and CDR2 is YYREEE (reference sequence). The CDR3: CASSLGQGLNTEAFF. The CDR3, as DNA: TGTGCCAGCAGCTTGGGACAGGGTTTGAACACTGAAGCTTTCTTT.

This clone has more than one count but fewer than ten. The chain employs TRBV10-3 and TRBJ1-2; 7 bases are shared with TRBD1. The length of the CDR3 is 13 residues. The germline V gene encodes CDR1 ENHRY and CDR2 SYGVKD. The V and J ends lost 8 bases and 0 bases, in that order; junction bases with no gene match: 3. CDR3 DNA sequence: TGTGCCATCGGACAGGCCCCTAACTATGGCTACACCTTC. Protein product: CAIGQAPNYGYTF.

The genes are TRBV25-1 and TRBJ1-2; maybe TRBD1 (5 bases). The CDR3 spans 17 residues. Germline values: CDR1 MGHDK, CDR2 SYGVNS. Trimming cost V 3 bases and J 0 bases, with 17 bases left between them. The CDR3 is CASSERGLSAANYGYTF. For the CDR3, the DNA is TGTGCCAGCAGTGAGAGGGGCTTGTCCGCAGCTAACTATGGCTACACCTTC.

This chain links TRBV21-1 with TRBJ2-3; TRBD2 is the table's D call, not checked against the DNA. TRBV21-1 is tagged as a pseudogene. The CDR3 sequence is 13 residues long. The CDR3 region is CASSKRAPDTQYF. CDR3 DNA: TGTGCCAGCAGCAAACGAGCTCCAGATACGCAGTATTTT.

The CDR3 region is CASSLSGMIYGYTF. Here the CDR3 DNA reads TGTGCCAGCAGTTTATCGGGGATGATCTATGGCTACACCTTC. The chain is built from TRBV27 and TRBJ1-2; no reliable D call. The CDR3 totals 14 residues. CDR1 and CDR2 from the germline V gene are MNHEY and SMNVEV (reference sequence). V lost 0 bases and J lost 4, with 9 bases in between.

The V and J genes are TRBV7-9 and TRBJ1-1, with D hard to call. Germline CDR1 reads SEHNR; CDR2 reads FQNEAQ (reference sequence). With 5 bases removed from V and 6 bases from J, the gap between germline ends came to 13 bases. This CDR3 region has 13 residues. The CDR3 DNA sequence: TGTGCCAGCAGCCTAGAGTTGGCAGCTGAAGCTTTCTTT. Its translation: CASSLELAAEAFF. The whole variable domain, remainder taken from reference TRBV7-9 and TRBJ1-1, is DTGVSQNPRHKITKRGQNVTFRCDPISEHNRLYWYRQTLGQGPEFLTYFQNEAQLEKSRLLSDRFSAERPKGSFSTLEIQRTEQGDSAMYLCASSLELAAEAFFGQGTRLTVV.

The rearrangement links TRBV27 to TRBJ2-1; 9 bases map to TRBD1. The CDR3 contains 14 residues. Germline V gene sequence: CDR1 MNHEY, CDR2 SMNVEV (reference sequence). Losses at the gene ends were 8 bases for V and 2 bases for J; bases not matched to a gene: 4. For the CDR3, the DNA is TGTGCCAGCGGACAGGGGAACACCTACAATGAGCAGTTCTTC. It encodes CASGQGNTYNEQFF.

This clone was detected only a few times. This rearrangement joins TRBV9 to TRBJ2-2; 12 bases agree with TRBD2. The germline V gene encodes CDR1 SGDLS and CDR2 YYNGEE. Germline trimming cut 0 bases from V and 7 bases from J; bases unmatched to any gene: 4. The CDR3 loop spans 16 amino acids. The CDR3 sequence is CASSVGLAGDGGELFF. The CDR3, as DNA: TGTGCCAGCAGCGTAGGACTAGCGGGAGATGGCGGGGAGCTGTTTTTT.

The V and J genes are TRBV19 and TRBJ2-7; 9 nucleotides align to TRBD1. This CDR3 region has 14 residues. V shed 3 bases and J 6 bases; nucleotides not matched to a gene: 6. The germline gives CDR1 LNHDA, CDR2 SQIVND (reference sequence). The CDR3 sequence: CASSIVGQGFEQYF. As DNA, the CDR3 is TGTGCCAGTAGTATTGTGGGACAGGGTTTCGAGCAGTACTTC.

The V and J genes are TRBV27 and TRBJ2-7; 11 nucleotides align to TRBD2. With V trimmed by 4 bases and J by 3 bases, 5 bases remained unmatched. This CDR3 spans 15 amino acids. Per germline, CDR1 MNHEY and CDR2 SMNVEV (reference sequence). CDR3 sequence (DNA): TGTGCCAGCAGTTCCTTAGCGGGAGGGGTCTACGAGCAGTACTTC. Translating it yields CASSSLAGGVYEQYF.

This clone occurred a few times. V usage is TRBV4-1 and J usage is TRBJ1-5, with 8 bases matching TRBD1. Unmatched junction bases numbered 6, after V lost 1 base and J lost 7 bases. CDR3 size: 15 residues. CDR1 is MGHRA and CDR2 is YSYEKL in the germline V gene. CDR3 in DNA: TGCGCCAGCAGCCAAGCCCCAGGACAGGGACAGCCCCAGCATTTT. As protein: CASSQAPGQGQPQHF.

The rearrangement uses TRBV29-1 and TRBJ2-1; TRBD2 is a possible D gene (5 bases). Trimming took 4 bases from V and 7 from J, leaving 14 bases between them. The CDR3 covers 13 residues. Per germline, CDR1 SQVTM and CDR2 ANQGSEA. The CDR3 bases are TGCAGCGTTGGAGGGTCAGCCGTAAATGAGCAGTTCTTC. Encoded protein: CSVGGSAVNEQFF.

This sequence joins TRBV29-1 and TRBJ1-1; 10 bases fit TRBD1. The CDR3 consists of 13 residues. V was pared by 7 bases and J by 6 bases, with 8 bases of the junction left unmatched. The germline CDR1 and CDR2 sequences are SQVTM and ANQGSEA. The CDR3 loop reads CSGETGGISEAFF. As DNA, the CDR3 is TGCAGCGGGGAGACAGGGGGCATCTCTGAAGCTTTCTTT.

Judged by abundance, this clone is medium-sized. V gene TRBV27 combines with J gene TRBJ2-2, with 12 bases fitting TRBD2. This CDR3 has 15 residues. The trim removed 6 bases at V and 2 bases at J, leaving 1 base unmatched. CDR1 and CDR2 from the germline V gene are MNHEY and SMNVEV (reference sequence). CDR3 coding DNA: TGTGCCAGCAGGACTAGCGGGGGTAACACCGGGGAGCTGTTTTTT. Amino acid sequence: CASRTSGGNTGELFF.

The rearrangement links TRBV7-6 to TRBJ2-3, with 7 positions matching TRBD2. The germline V gene encodes CDR1 SGHVS and CDR2 FNYEAQ. After removal of 2 bases from V and 4 bases from J, the junction contained 15 bases not matched to a gene. The CDR3 has 18 residues. The DNA for the CDR3 is TGTGCCAGCAGCTTAAGGGGAGGGCCGGTCGACCTTGCAGATACGCAGTATTTT. Amino acids: CASSLRGGPVDLADTQYF.

The rearrangement links TRBV7-3 to TRBJ2-2; 9 positions match TRBD1. After removal of 5 bases from V and 0 bases from J, the junction contained 10 bases not matched to a gene. Germline V gene sequence: CDR1 SGHTA, CDR2 FQGTGA. The length of the CDR3 is 18 residues. CDR3 in DNA: TGTGCCAGCAGCCTACTACCCCGGGACAGGGCGAACACCGGGGAGCTGTTTTTT. Its translation: CASSLLPRDRANTGELFF.

The V and J genes are TRBV14 and TRBJ2-5; tentatively, D is TRBD2 (5 bases). Germline V gene data show CDR1 as SGHDN and CDR2 as FVKESK. This CDR3 is built from 15 residues. The V and J ends lost 2 bases and 0 bases respectively, with 10 bases between them. The CDR3 nucleotides read TGTGCCAGCAGCCAAATCCCGGGGTACCAAGAGACCCAGTACTTC. This encodes CASSQIPGYQETQYF.

The chain recombines TRBV11-3 with TRBJ2-1; D is ambiguous. Trimming shortened V by 2 bases and J by 7 bases, and 9 bases separated the two germline ends. CDR3 length: 13 residues. The V gene's germline CDR1 is SGHNT and CDR2 YENEEA. For the CDR3, the DNA is TGTGCCAGCAGCTTATTCTTGAATAATGAGCAGTTCTTC. This translates into CASSLFLNNEQFF.

The genes are TRBV7-2 and TRBJ1-2; D unclear. The V gene's germline CDR1 is SGHTA and CDR2 FQGNSA. CDR3 size: 19 residues. The V and J ends lost 1 base and 0 bases respectively, with 21 bases between them. Here the CDR3 reads CASSLGIQVDPRANYGYTF. For the CDR3, the DNA is TGTGCCAGCAGCTTAGGGATCCAGGTGGATCCTCGGGCTAACTATGGCTACACCTTC. Combining the CDR3 with reference TRBV7-2 and TRBJ1-2 gives the whole variable domain GAGVSQSPSNKVTEKGKDVELRCDPISGHTALYWYRQSLGQGLEFLIYFQGNSAPDKSGLPSDRFSAERTGGSVSTLTIQRTQQEDSAVYLCASSLGIQVDPRANYGYTFGSGTRLTVV.

CDR3 DNA sequence: TGTGCCTGGAGGGTCAAAAGCAGCTATGGCTACACCTTC. This codes for CAWRVKSSYGYTF. J is TRBJ1-2 and V is TRBV30, with no clear D. Per germline, CDR1 GTSNPN and CDR2 SVGIG (reference sequence). CDR3 size: 13 residues. V lost 3 bases to trimming and J lost 4 bases, with 12 bases between them.